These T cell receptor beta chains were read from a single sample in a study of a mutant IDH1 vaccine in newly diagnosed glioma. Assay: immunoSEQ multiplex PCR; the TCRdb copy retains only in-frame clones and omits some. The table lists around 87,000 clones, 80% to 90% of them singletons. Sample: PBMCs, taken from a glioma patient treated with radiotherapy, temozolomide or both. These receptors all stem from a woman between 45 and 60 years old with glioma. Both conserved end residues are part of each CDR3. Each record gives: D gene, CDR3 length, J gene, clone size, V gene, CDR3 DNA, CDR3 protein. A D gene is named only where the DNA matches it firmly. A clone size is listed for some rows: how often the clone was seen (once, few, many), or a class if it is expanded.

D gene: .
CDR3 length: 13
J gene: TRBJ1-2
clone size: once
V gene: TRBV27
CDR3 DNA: TGTGCCAGCAGTTTTCAAGGGGATTATGGCTACACCTTC
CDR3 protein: CASSFQGDYGYTF

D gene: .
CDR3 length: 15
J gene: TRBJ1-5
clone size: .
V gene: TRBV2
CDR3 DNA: TGTGCCAGCAGTCCGGACCGTATGGGCAATCAGCCCCAGCATTTT
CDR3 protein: CASSPDRMGNQPQHF

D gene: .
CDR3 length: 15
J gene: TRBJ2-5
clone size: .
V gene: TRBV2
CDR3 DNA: TGTGCCAGCAGTGTAACGGAAAGAATACAAGAGACCCAGTACTTC
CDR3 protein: CASSVTERIQETQYF

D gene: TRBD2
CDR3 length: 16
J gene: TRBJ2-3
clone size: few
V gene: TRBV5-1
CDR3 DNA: TGCGCCAGCAGCCTCGGGACTAGCAGTAGCACAGATACGCAGTATTTT
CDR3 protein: CASSLGTSSSTDTQYF

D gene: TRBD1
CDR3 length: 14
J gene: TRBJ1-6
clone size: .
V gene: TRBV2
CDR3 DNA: TGTGCCAGCAGTGAAAGACAGGGACTCTCACCCCTCCACTTT
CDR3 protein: CASSERQGLSPLHF

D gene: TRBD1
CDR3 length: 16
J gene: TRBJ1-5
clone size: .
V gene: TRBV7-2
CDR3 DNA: TGTGCCAGCAGCTTAGCTCCAGGGGGACGCAATCAGCCCCAGCATTTT
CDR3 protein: CASSLAPGGRNQPQHF

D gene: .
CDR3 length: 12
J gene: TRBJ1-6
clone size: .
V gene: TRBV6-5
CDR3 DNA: TGTGCCAGCAGTTACTCGGGAGCACCCCTCCACTTT
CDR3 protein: CASSYSGAPLHF

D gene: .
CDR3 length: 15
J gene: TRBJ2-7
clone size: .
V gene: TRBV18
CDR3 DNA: TGTGCCAGCTCACCAATCGCAGGGGACTCCTACGAGCAGTACTTC
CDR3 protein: CASSPIAGDSYEQYF

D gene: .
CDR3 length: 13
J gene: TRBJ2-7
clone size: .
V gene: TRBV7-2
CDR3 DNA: TGTGCCAGCAGCTTCGCAGGGTCAGGCGAGCAGTACTTC
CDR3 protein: CASSFAGSGEQYF

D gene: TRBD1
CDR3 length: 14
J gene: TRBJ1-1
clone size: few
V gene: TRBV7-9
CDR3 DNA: TGTGCCAGCAGCTTAACAGGGGGCCTTTCTGAAGCTTTCTTT
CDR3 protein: CASSLTGGLSEAFF

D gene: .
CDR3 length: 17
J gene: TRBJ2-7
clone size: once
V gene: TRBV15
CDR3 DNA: TGTGCCACCAGCAGAGAATCGGGTGGGACAACTTCCTACGAGCAGTACTTC
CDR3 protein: CATSRESGGTTSYEQYF

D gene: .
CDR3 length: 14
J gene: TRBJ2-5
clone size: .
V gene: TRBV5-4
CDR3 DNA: TGTGCCAGCAGCGGAACAGGGGAGGGAGAGACCCAGTACTTC
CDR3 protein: CASSGTGEGETQYF

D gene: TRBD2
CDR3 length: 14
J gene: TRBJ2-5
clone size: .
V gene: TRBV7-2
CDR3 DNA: TGTGCCAGCAGCCCGGGACTACAACAAGAGACCCAGTACTTC
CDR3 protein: CASSPGLQQETQYF

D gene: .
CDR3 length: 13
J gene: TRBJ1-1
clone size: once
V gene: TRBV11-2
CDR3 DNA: TGTGCCAGCAGCTTAGATCGAGCTACTGAAGCTTTCTTT
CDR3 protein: CASSLDRATEAFF

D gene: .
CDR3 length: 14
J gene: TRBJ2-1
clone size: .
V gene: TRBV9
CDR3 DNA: TGTGCCAGCAGCGTAGCGGAGGTTGGCAATGAGCAGTTCTTC
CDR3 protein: CASSVAEVGNEQFF

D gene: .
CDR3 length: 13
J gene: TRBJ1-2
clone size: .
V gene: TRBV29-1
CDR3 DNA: TGCAGCGTTGAAAGGCTCCTGGGGAATGGCTACACCTTC
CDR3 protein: CSVERLLGNGYTF

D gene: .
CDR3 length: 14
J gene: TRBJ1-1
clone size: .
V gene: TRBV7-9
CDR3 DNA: TGTGCCAGCAGCCCACGTAGTGGGGGCACTGAAGCTTTCTTT
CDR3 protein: CASSPRSGGTEAFF

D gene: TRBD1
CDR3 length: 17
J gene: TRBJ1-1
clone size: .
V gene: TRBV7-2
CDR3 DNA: TGTGCCAGCAGCCTACGGACAGGGGGCGGTTCGGGAACTGAAGCTTTCTTT
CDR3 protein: CASSLRTGGGSGTEAFF

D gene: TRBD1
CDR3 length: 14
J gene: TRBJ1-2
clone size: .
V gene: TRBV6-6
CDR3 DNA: TGTGCCAGCAGCGCGGGACAGGGTAGCTATGGCTACACCTTC
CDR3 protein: CASSAGQGSYGYTF

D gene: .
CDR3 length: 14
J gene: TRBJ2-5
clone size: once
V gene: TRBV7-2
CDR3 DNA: TGTGCCAGCAGCCGCCGGGACGTACAAGAGACCCAGTACTTC
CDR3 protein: CASSRRDVQETQYF

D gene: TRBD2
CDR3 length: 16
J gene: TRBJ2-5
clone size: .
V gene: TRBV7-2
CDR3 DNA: TGTGCCAGCAGCATGGGGCTAGCGGGGGGGCTGGAGACCCAGTACTTC
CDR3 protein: CASSMGLAGGLETQYF

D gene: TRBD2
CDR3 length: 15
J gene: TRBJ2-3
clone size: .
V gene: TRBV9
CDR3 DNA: TGTGCCAGCAGCGTCCTAGCGGGGAACACAGATACGCAGTATTTT
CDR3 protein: CASSVLAGNTDTQYF

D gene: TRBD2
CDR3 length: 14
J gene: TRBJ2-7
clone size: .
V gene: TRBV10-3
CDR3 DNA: TGTGCCACCAACGAGCGGGGGGGCGTCTACGAGCAGTACTTC
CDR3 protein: CATNERGGVYEQYF

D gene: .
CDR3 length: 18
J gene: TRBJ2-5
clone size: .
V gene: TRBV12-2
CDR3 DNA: TGTGCAAGTCGCCCGGGGACTAGCGGGGTAGGTCGGGACGAGACCCAGTACTTC
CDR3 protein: CASRPGTSGVGRDETQYF

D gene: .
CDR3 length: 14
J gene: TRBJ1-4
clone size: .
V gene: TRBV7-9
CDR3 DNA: TGTGCCAGCAGCGTATCGGGATCTAATGAAAAACTGTTTTTT
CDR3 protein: CASSVSGSNEKLFF

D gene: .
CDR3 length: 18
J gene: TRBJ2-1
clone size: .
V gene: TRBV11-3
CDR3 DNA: TGTGCCAGCAGCTTGTATCCCACAGGGTTCGGGGCCTACAATGAGCAGTTCTTC
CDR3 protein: CASSLYPTGFGAYNEQFF

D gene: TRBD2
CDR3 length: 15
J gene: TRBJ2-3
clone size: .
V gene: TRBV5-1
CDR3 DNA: TGCGCCAGCGGAGAGGTAGCGGGGGTCACAGATACGCAGTATTTT
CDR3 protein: CASGEVAGVTDTQYF

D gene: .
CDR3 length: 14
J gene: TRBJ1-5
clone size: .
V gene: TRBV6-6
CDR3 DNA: TGTGCCAGCAGTCCCGTCGGGGCTGGGCAGCCCCAGCATTTT
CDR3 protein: CASSPVGAGQPQHF

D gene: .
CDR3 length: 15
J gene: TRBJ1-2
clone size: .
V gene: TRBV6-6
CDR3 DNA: TGTGCCAGCAGTTACGGTAACTTGCCTGGATATGGCTACACCTTC
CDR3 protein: CASSYGNLPGYGYTF

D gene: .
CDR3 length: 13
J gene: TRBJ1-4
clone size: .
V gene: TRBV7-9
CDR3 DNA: TGTGCCAGCAGCTTCTCGACTAATGAAAAACTGTTTTTT
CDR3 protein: CASSFSTNEKLFF

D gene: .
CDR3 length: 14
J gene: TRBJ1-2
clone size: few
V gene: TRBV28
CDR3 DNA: TGTGCCAGCAGCCCCGGGACCGCTAACTATGGCTACACCTTC
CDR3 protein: CASSPGTANYGYTF

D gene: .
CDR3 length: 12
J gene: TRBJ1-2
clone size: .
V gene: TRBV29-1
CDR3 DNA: TGCAGCGTTGGAGGAGGGGGGGATGGCTACACCTTC
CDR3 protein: CSVGGGGDGYTF

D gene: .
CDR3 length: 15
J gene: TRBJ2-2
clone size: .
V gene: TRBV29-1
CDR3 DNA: TGCAGCGTTCTGGCAGGCTCAGGGAACACCGGGGAGCTGTTTTTT
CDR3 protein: CSVLAGSGNTGELFF

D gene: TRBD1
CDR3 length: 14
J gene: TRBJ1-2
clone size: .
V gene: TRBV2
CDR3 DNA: TGTGCCAGCAGGGGAGACAGGGATAACTATGGCTACACCTTC
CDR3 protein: CASRGDRDNYGYTF

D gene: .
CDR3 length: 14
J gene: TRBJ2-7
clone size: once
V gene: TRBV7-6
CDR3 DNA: TGTGCCAGCAGCCCCTCTAGTGGGGCCTGGGAGCAGTACTTC
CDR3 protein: CASSPSSGAWEQYF

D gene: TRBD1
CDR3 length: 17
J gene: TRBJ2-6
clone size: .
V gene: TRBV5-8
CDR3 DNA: TGTGCCAGCAGCTTGGGGGACAGGCTCTCTGGGGCCAACGTCCTGACTTTC
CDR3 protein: CASSLGDRLSGANVLTF

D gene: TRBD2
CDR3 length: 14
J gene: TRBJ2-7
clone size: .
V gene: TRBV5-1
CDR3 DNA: TGCGCCAGCAGCTTACGCGGGGGGACCTACGAGCAGTACTTC
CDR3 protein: CASSLRGGTYEQYF

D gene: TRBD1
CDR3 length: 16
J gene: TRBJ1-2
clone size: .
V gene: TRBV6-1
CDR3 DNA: TGTGCCAGCAGTGAAGGTTATGACAGGGCCTACTATGGCTACACCTTC
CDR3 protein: CASSEGYDRAYYGYTF

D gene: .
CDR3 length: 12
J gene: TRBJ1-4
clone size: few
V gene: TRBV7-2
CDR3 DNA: TGTGCCAGCAGCTCTTTAGTGGAAAAACTGTTTTTT
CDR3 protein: CASSSLVEKLFF

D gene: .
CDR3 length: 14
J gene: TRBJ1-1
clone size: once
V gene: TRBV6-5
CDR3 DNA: TGTGCCAGCAGTTACAGCCAGATGAACACTGAAGCTTTCTTT
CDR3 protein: CASSYSQMNTEAFF

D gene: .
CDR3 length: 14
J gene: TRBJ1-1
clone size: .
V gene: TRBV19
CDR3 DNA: TGTGCCAGTAGCCTAAACACCAGGAACACTGAAGCTTTCTTT
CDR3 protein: CASSLNTRNTEAFF

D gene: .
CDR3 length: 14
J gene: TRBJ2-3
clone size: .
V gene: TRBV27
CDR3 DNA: TGTGCCAGCCGTAGAGGAGGCTACACAGATACGCAGTATTTT
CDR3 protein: CASRRGGYTDTQYF

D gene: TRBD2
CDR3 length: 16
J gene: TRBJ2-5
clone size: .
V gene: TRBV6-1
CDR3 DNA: TGTGCCAGCAGTGACGGGACTAAACCATCAGCAGAGACCCAGTACTTC
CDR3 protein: CASSDGTKPSAETQYF